This T cell receptor (beta chain) comes out of a study of CD8+ T cells in alopecia areata. Study-level information: At a dose of 5 to 10 mg twice daily, oral tofacitinib was given to treated patients.

The sample holds a few counts of this clone. The antigen is not known. Sample treatment: oral pan-JAK inhibitor, 5-10 mg twice daily. Alopecia areata patients had lesional scalp punch biopsies and peripheral blood taken from them. Study-wide points: Against the mouse data, patients shared TCRs less clearly, possibly for HLA reasons. Tofacitinib significantly lowered scalp clonality and expanded CD8+ clones among the top 100.

In each case, RNA was isolated and then reverse transcribed into cDNA as the sequencing template. The protocol was immunoSEQ multiplex PCR, while the TCRdb copy is restricted to in-frame clones and leaves out a portion. Of about 270,000 clones listed, around 64% are singletons. CDR3 length: 9 residues. Germline loops: CDR1 SQVTM, CDR2 ANQGSEA. Deletions cut 2 bases from V and 5 bases from J, with 0 bases between. The origin of this receptor is a human donor with alopecia areata. The chain has TRBV29-1 and TRBJ1-2; D remains ambiguous. This sample comprised CD4+ T cells sorted from blood, obtained around week 53, from a patient treated with tofacitinib. CDR3 nucleotides: TGCAGCGTTGAATATGGCTACACCTTC. Residues: CSVEYGYTF.